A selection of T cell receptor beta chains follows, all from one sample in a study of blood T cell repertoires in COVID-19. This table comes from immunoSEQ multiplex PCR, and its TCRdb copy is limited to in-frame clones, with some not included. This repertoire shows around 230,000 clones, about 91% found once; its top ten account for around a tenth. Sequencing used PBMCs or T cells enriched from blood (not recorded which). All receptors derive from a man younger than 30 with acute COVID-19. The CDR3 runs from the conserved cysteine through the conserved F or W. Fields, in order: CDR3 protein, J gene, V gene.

CDR3 protein: CASSRGQGLYNSPLHF; J gene: TRBJ1-6; V gene: TRBV19
CDR3 protein: CASSETRYNEQFF; J gene: TRBJ2-1; V gene: TRBV10-1
CDR3 protein: CASRGLGLAEPSTDTQYF; J gene: TRBJ2-3; V gene: TRBV27
CDR3 protein: CASLGTDYNEQFF; J gene: TRBJ2-1; V gene: TRBV27
CDR3 protein: CAWRGIGDRGSYEQYF; J gene: TRBJ2-7; V gene: TRBV30
CDR3 protein: CASSPGPYEQYF; J gene: TRBJ2-7; V gene: TRBV18
CDR3 protein: CASTPGTGYDQPQHF; J gene: TRBJ1-5; V gene: TRBV16
CDR3 protein: CASSAPSVWTLGSDNEQFF; J gene: TRBJ2-1; V gene: TRBV19
CDR3 protein: CASTYSGTIGELFF; J gene: TRBJ2-2; V gene: TRBV2
CDR3 protein: CSASLQGAYEQYF; J gene: TRBJ2-7; V gene: TRBV20-1
CDR3 protein: CAWSNRRYYNYGYTF; J gene: TRBJ1-2; V gene: TRBV30
CDR3 protein: CASSSLSGGAMDNEQFF; J gene: TRBJ2-1; V gene: TRBV7-9
CDR3 protein: CASSLSALPQHF; J gene: TRBJ1-5; V gene: TRBV28
CDR3 protein: CASSAGTGGKEKLFF; J gene: TRBJ1-4; V gene: TRBV2
CDR3 protein: CSLTGTSGVYNEQFF; J gene: TRBJ2-1; V gene: TRBV29-1
CDR3 protein: CASSESLAEETQYF; J gene: TRBJ2-5; V gene: TRBV10-1
CDR3 protein: CAWSPLATSNTEAFF; J gene: TRBJ1-1; V gene: TRBV30
CDR3 protein: CAISQDQETQYF; J gene: TRBJ2-5; V gene: TRBV10-3
CDR3 protein: CASSLTSGRPQETQYF; J gene: TRBJ2-5; V gene: TRBV5-8
CDR3 protein: CASRQGILSNSPLHF; J gene: TRBJ1-6; V gene: TRBV4-2
CDR3 protein: CASSFRQTTTNEKLFF; J gene: TRBJ1-4; V gene: TRBV27
CDR3 protein: CAWIRRGSTEAFF; J gene: TRBJ1-1; V gene: TRBV30
CDR3 protein: CASSLDGEGTGELFF; J gene: TRBJ2-2; V gene: TRBV5-5
CDR3 protein: CASSQRAGEGEQETQYF; J gene: TRBJ2-5; V gene: TRBV7-3
CDR3 protein: CASSVGLVGSEQYF; J gene: TRBJ2-7; V gene: TRBV10-1
CDR3 protein: CASSLVAGAWTEAFF; J gene: TRBJ1-1; V gene: TRBV11-3
CDR3 protein: CASSSGRGNSNQPQHF; J gene: TRBJ1-5; V gene: TRBV7-8
CDR3 protein: CASTPWGGGKQETQYF; J gene: TRBJ2-5; V gene: TRBV28